This TCR beta chain was found in a study of cytomegalovirus exposure and HLA in healthy donors. Study-wide findings and caveats: Reportedly, cytomegalovirus status was diagnosed with high sensitivity and specificity. A few chains linked to CMV were shown in vitro to be specific for CMV antigens. Subsequent analysis showed first-cohort TCR clusters tending to co-occur in around 110 validation repertoires.

Assay used: immunoSEQ multiplex PCR; TCRdb lists only in-frame clones, some missing. The top ten clones hold approximately 0.9% of a sample with 250,000 to 400,000 clones, around 90% of them seen once. The CDR3 runs to 14 residues. Trimming took 4 bases from V and 3 from J; bases not matched to a gene: 3. The germline V gene encodes CDR1 MGHDK and CDR2 SYGVNS. These donors were members of the approximately 110-subject validation cohort, a group separate from the approximately 620-subject first cohort. Comments on this clone: Its antigen is as yet unknown.

Source material: PBMCs. This sequence originates from a young man in good health and CMV-seronegative. The chain combines TRBV25-1 with TRBJ2-3; 8 nucleotides align to TRBD1. CDR3 sequence: CASSVTGATDTQYF. The CDR3 DNA sequence: TGTGCCAGCAGTGTGACAGGGGCTACAGATACGCAGTATTTT.